This T cell receptor beta chain was captured in a study of neoadjuvant nivolumab and ipilimumab in lung cancer. General study findings and limits: Resected tumors had greater TCR richness and clonality than uninvolved lung. Pretherapy blood TCR richness correlated positively with resected tumor richness.

On this clone: Its specificity is unknown.

V lost 7 bases and J lost 0, with 7 bases in between. Germline CDR1 reads MNHEY; CDR2 reads SVGAGI. The CDR3 totals 12 residues. Libraries were prepared by immunoSEQ multiplex PCR; TCRdb keeps only in-frame clonotypes and omits some of them. The table shows about 18,000 clones, with about 90% occurring only once. The V gene is TRBV6-5, the J gene TRBJ2-7, with D possibly being TRBD1 or TRBD2 (5 bases each). The sequence came from an adult with non-small cell lung cancer. The specimen comprised peripheral blood, sampled before neoadjuvant nivolumab, alone or with ipilimumab. This CDR3 is CASTGASYEQYF. Here the CDR3 DNA reads TGTGCCAGCACCGGGGCCTCCTACGAGCAGTACTTC.